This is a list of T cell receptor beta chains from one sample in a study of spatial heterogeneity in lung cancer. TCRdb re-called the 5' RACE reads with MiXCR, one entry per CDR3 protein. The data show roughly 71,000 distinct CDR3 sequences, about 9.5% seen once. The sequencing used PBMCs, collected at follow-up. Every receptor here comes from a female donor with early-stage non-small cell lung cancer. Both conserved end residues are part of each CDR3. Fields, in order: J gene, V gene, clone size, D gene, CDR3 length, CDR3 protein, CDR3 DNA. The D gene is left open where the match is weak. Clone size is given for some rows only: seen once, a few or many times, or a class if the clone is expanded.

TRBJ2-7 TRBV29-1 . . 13 CSVDSDRPYEQYF TGCAGCGTTGACTCTGACAGACCCTACGAGCAGTACTTC
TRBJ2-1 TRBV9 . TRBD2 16 CASSVGTSGRVYEQFF TGTGCCAGCAGCGTAGGGACTAGCGGGAGGGTATATGAGCAGTTCTTC
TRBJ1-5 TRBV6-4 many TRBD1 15 CASSEHEGTGQPQHF TGTGCCAGCAGTGAGCATGAGGGGACAGGTCAGCCCCAGCATTTT
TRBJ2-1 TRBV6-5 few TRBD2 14 CASKLGLAGYEQFF TGTGCCAGCAAGCTAGGACTAGCGGGATATGAGCAGTTCTTC
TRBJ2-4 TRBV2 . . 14 CASSGTPGQNIQYF TGTGCCAGCAGCGGGACCCCAGGCCAAAACATTCAGTACTTC
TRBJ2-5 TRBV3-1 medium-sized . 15 CASSQTARPQETQYF TGTGCCAGCAGCCAAACCGCAAGGCCTCAAGAGACCCAGTACTTC
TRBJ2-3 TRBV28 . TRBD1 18 CASSLDRVNGPATDTQYF TGTGCCAGCAGTTTAGACAGGGTGAATGGTCCTGCCACAGATACGCAGTATTTT
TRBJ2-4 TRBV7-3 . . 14 CASSGGPNGDIQYF TGTGCCAGCAGCGGCGGACCGAACGGGGACATTCAGTACTTC
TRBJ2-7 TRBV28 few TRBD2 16 CASSPPRGRASYEQYF TGTGCCAGCAGTCCCCCTCGCGGGAGGGCGTCCTACGAGCAGTACTTC
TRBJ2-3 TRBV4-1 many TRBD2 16 CASSLSAGADTDTQYF TGCGCCAGCAGCCTCAGCGCGGGAGCCGACACAGATACGCAGTATTTT
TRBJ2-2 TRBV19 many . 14 CASSSQFLTGELFF TGTGCCAGTAGTTCCCAATTCCTAACCGGGGAGCTGTTTTTT
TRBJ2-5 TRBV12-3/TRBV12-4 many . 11 CASRVEETQYF TGTGCCAGCAGAGTAGAAGAGACCCAGTACTTC
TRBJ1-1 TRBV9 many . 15 CASNTWTGGSAEAFF TGTGCCAGCAACACCTGGACGGGGGGTTCCGCTGAAGCTTTCTTT
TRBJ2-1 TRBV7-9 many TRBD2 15 CAGSGRAGSYNEQFF TGTGCCGGTAGCGGGAGGGCCGGATCCTACAATGAGCAGTTCTTC
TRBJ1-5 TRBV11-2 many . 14 CASSLGADFQPQHF TGTGCCAGCAGCTTAGGGGCGGATTTTCAGCCCCAGCATTTT
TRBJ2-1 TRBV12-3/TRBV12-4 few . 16 CATNPLTGSPYNEQFF TGTGCCACTAACCCCTTAACGGGATCCCCTTACAATGAGCAGTTCTTC
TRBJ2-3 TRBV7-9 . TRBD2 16 CASSLVGASGPDTQYF TGTGCCAGCAGCTTAGTCGGGGCTAGCGGACCAGATACGCAGTATTTT
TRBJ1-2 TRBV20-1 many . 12 CSAGTGNYGYTF TGCAGTGCTGGAACAGGGAACTATGGCTACACCTTC
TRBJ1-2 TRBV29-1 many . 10 CSVEEAGYTF TGCAGCGTTGAGGAGGCTGGCTACACCTTC
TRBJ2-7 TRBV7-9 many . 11 CASSGSYEQYF TGTGCCAGCAGCGGGAGCTACGAGCAGTACTTC
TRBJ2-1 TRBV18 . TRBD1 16 CVSSPRGQGYGNEQFF TGTGTCAGCTCACCACGGGGACAGGGGTACGGCAATGAGCAGTTCTTC
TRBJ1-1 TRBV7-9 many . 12 CASSLRLKEAFF TGTGCCAGCAGCTTACGACTCAAAGAAGCTTTCTTT
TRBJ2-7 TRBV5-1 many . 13 CASGDGTSYEQYF TGCGCCAGCGGGGACGGCACCTCATACGAGCAGTACTTC
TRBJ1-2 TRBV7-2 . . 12 CASSLTDYGYTF TGTGCCAGCAGCTTAACAGATTATGGCTACACCTTC
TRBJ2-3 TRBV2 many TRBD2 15 CASKRGTSGTDTQYF TGTGCCAGCAAACGAGGGACTAGCGGCACAGATACGCAGTATTTT
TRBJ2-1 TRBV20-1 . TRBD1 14 CSASARGTYNEQFF TGCAGTGCTAGTGCCAGGGGGACCTACAATGAGCAGTTCTTC
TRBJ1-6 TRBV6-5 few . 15 CASSYQGSYNSPLHF TGTGCCAGCAGTTACCAGGGCTCCTATAATTCACCCCTCCACTTT
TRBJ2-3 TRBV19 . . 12 CASSIGGPTQYF TGTGCCAGTAGTATAGGGGGCCCGACGCAGTATTTT
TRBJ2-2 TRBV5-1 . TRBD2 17 CASSSTRGAGEGGELFF TGCGCCAGCAGCTCGACCCGAGGAGCGGGAGAAGGCGGGGAGCTGTTTTTT
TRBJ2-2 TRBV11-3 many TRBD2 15 CASSQLAGEAGELFF TGTGCCAGCAGCCAATTAGCGGGAGAGGCCGGGGAGCTGTTTTTT
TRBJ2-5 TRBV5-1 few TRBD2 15 CASSSALAGAETQYF TGCGCCAGCAGCTCAGCCCTAGCGGGAGCAGAGACCCAGTACTTC
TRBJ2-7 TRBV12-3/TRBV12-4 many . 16 CASLPWGPPSGYEQYF TGTGCCAGCCTACCATGGGGCCCACCGAGCGGCTACGAGCAGTACTTC
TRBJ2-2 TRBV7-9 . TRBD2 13 CASSASGIGELFF TGTGCCAGCAGTGCCAGCGGGATAGGGGAGCTGTTTTTT
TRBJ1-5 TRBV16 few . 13 CASSPLTRQPQHF TGTGCCAGCAGCCCCCTGACCCGGCAGCCCCAGCATTTT
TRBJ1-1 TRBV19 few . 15 CASILPAREATEAFF TGTGCCAGTATCTTACCGGCGCGTGAAGCCACTGAAGCTTTCTTT
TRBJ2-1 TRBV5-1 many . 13 CASSLDFGDEQFF TGCGCCAGCAGCTTAGATTTTGGGGATGAGCAGTTCTTC
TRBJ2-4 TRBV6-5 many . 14 CASSKGRGKNIQYF TGTGCCAGCAGTAAAGGGAGAGGCAAAAACATTCAGTACTTC
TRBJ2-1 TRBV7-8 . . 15 CASSLEVNTYNEQFF TGTGCCAGCAGCTTAGAAGTGAATACGTACAATGAGCAGTTCTTC
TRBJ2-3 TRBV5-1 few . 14 CASSLSPGTDTQYF TGCGCCAGCAGCTTGTCCCCAGGAACAGATACGCAGTATTTT